The rows below give T cell receptor beta chains drawn from one sample of a study of PD-L1 blockade in urothelial cancer. Profiling relied on immunoSEQ multiplex PCR, and the TCRdb table lists in-frame clones only, not all of them. The sample holds approximately 90,000 clones; 84% are singletons and the top ten take roughly 1.9%. The sample here was PBMCs, taken around atezolizumab (anti-PD-L1) treatment. The receptor source for this set is a man in his sixties with urothelial cancer. CDR3s include the opening cysteine and the closing phenylalanine or tryptophan. The D gene is left open where the match is weak. Clone size appears in some rows only: once, few, many, or a class for an expanded clone.

j_call	d_call	clone_size	v_call	cdr3_nt	cdr3_aa
TRBJ1-2	TRBD1	-	TRBV18	TGTGCCAGCTCACCTAACACAGGGGATATTGACTATGGCTACACCTTC	CASSPNTGDIDYGYTF
TRBJ1-2	-	-	TRBV19	TGTGCCAGTAGCCAGGGGAACCTGGGAGGCTACACCTTC	CASSQGNLGGYTF
TRBJ2-1	-	once	TRBV27	TGTGCCAGCAGTTTATATATAGGGGAAACCTACAATGAGCAGTTCTTC	CASSLYIGETYNEQFF
TRBJ2-6	-	-	TRBV1	TGCACCAGCAGCCCCCTACAAGCTAGCGGGAGGAAGCTCTTTGGGGCCAACGTCCTGACTTTC	CTSSPLQASGRKLFGANVLTF
TRBJ2-3	-	-	TRBV6-5	TGTGCCAGCAGTTACAGCGGAATAGGCCCCCAGGATACGCAGTATTTT	CASSYSGIGPQDTQYF
TRBJ2-5	TRBD1	-	TRBV29-1	TGCAACGTCACACAGGGGGCAGAGACCCAGTACTTC	CNVTQGAETQYF
TRBJ2-2	-	few	TRBV28	TGTGCCAGCAGTCGACCGGGGACGAACACCGGGGAGCTGTTTTTT	CASSRPGTNTGELFF
TRBJ1-3	-	-	TRBV5-1	TGCGCCAGCAGCCAACCCGGACAGACAAACACCATATATTTT	CASSQPGQTNTIYF
TRBJ2-5	-	-	TRBV15	TGTGCCACCAGCAGAGTAGGAGGGGTCAATCTTGAGACCCAGTACTTC	CATSRVGGVNLETQYF
TRBJ1-5	TRBD1	once	TRBV27	TGTGCCAGCAGGGGGGACAGGGCTAGCAATCAGCCCCAGCATTTT	CASRGDRASNQPQHF
TRBJ1-1	-	-	TRBV7-9	TGTGCCAGCAGCACAGACAGGACTTTGAACACTGAAGCTTTCTTT	CASSTDRTLNTEAFF
TRBJ2-3	-	-	TRBV9	TGTGCCAGCAGCGTAGCAGTGGGGGGGCCGGCAGATACGCAGTATTTT	CASSVAVGGPADTQYF
TRBJ2-7	TRBD1	-	TRBV6-5	TGTGCCAGCAGCAGTACAGGGGGCGAATCCTACGAGCAGTACTTC	CASSSTGGESYEQYF
TRBJ2-7	TRBD1	-	TRBV5-8	TGTGCCAGCAACTTAGTCCAGGGGGCGCGCGAGCAGTACTTC	CASNLVQGAREQYF
TRBJ2-2	TRBD2	-	TRBV10-1	TGCGCCACCACCGCCGGGACTAGCGGGTCCGGGGAGCTGTTTTTT	CATTAGTSGSGELFF
TRBJ1-2	TRBD1	few	TRBV15	TGTGCCACCAGCAGAGATCTGAGCGGACAGGGGAGGGGCTACACCTTC	CATSRDLSGQGRGYTF
TRBJ1-6	-	few	TRBV30	TGTGCCTGGACCAGGCTCGGTTCACCCCTCCACTTT	CAWTRLGSPLHF
TRBJ2-2	TRBD1	few	TRBV9	TGTGCCAGCGGGGGGACAGGGGTTATCGGGGAGCTGTTTTTT	CASGGTGVIGELFF
TRBJ1-1	-	-	TRBV27	TGTGCCAGCAGCCGTAGGGACACCTCATCATTACCGGGGTCGAACACTGAAGCTTTCTTT	CASSRRDTSSLPGSNTEAFF
TRBJ2-1	-	-	TRBV7-3	TGTGCCAGCAGCTTCGGACAGTACAATGAGCAGTTCTTC	CASSFGQYNEQFF
TRBJ1-6	-	once	TRBV5-5	TGTGCCAGCAGCTGGCAAACAGGGTCTTCACCCCTCCACTTT	CASSWQTGSSPLHF
TRBJ2-3	TRBD2	-	TRBV5-1	TGCGCCAGCAGCTCCGGGGGGAGCACAGATACGCAGTATTTT	CASSSGGSTDTQYF
TRBJ1-1	-	-	TRBV6-4	TGTGCCAGCAGTGCCAGCGGAGGGAGAATGAACACTGAAGCTTTCTTT	CASSASGGRMNTEAFF
TRBJ1-5	-	-	TRBV10-2	TGCGCCAGCAGTCTCGGAGATAGCAATCAGCCCCAGCATTTT	CASSLGDSNQPQHF
TRBJ2-7	TRBD1	-	TRBV30	TGTGCCTGGAGTGACAGGGGCCGATGGCAGTACTTC	CAWSDRGRWQYF
TRBJ2-5	-	few	TRBV9	TGTGCCAGCAGCGCGGGGGACAGCCAAGAGACCCAGTACTTC	CASSAGDSQETQYF
TRBJ1-1	TRBD1	-	TRBV28	TGTGCCAGCAGTCCCCAGGGTAGGGACAGGGGTGACACTGAAGCTTTCTTT	CASSPQGRDRGDTEAFF
TRBJ1-2	-	-	TRBV6-1	TGTGCCAGCAGTGAACAAGGCGGGCGGCAGTATGGCTACACCTTC	CASSEQGGRQYGYTF
TRBJ2-3	TRBD2	-	TRBV2	TGTGCCAGCAGTGTCGCTAGCGGTCGCACAGATACGCAGTATTTT	CASSVASGRTDTQYF
TRBJ2-3	TRBD2	-	TRBV19	TGTGCCAGTAGTATAAGCCTAGCGGTTGATACGCAGTATTTT	CASSISLAVDTQYF
TRBJ1-1	TRBD1	-	TRBV5-1	TGCGCCAGCAGCGGTGACAGGGGGACCCTTAAAGCTTTCTTT	CASSGDRGTLKAFF
TRBJ1-3	-	-	TRBV27	TGTGCCAGCAGTTTCCGGGGGGCAGGGGCGGCTGGAAACACCATATATTTT	CASSFRGAGAAGNTIYF
TRBJ2-2	-	-	TRBV5-4	TGTGCCAGCTCAAGACGGGGGAACACCGGGGAGCTGTTTTTT	CASSRRGNTGELFF
TRBJ2-5	-	-	TRBV5-6	TGTGCCAGCAGCTTGAGGGGCGGCGGTAAAGAGACCCAGTACTTC	CASSLRGGGKETQYF
TRBJ1-1	TRBD1	few	TRBV5-5	TGTGCCAGCAGCTGGGGACAGCTTAACACTGAAGCTTTCTTT	CASSWGQLNTEAFF
TRBJ1-1	-	-	TRBV7-9	TGTGCCAGCAGTTGGACAGAGAACACTGAAGCTTTCTTT	CASSWTENTEAFF
TRBJ1-3	-	-	TRBV9	TGTGCCAGCAGCGTAGGTAGCGGCACTGGAAACACCATATATTTT	CASSVGSGTGNTIYF
TRBJ2-1	-	-	TRBV2	TGTGCCAGCAGCCCCCCTAGACAGTACAATGAGCAGTTCTTC	CASSPPRQYNEQFF
TRBJ2-1	TRBD2	-	TRBV10-3	TGTGCCATCAGTTTTAGCGGGGGGGGACTATACAATGAGCAGTTCTTC	CAISFSGGGLYNEQFF
TRBJ2-3	TRBD1	-	TRBV5-8	TGTGCCAGCACCCTGGGACAGGGAAGATCAGATACGCAGTATTTT	CASTLGQGRSDTQYF
TRBJ1-5	TRBD1	-	TRBV10-3	TGTGCCACCGGAGTGCAGGGGGCGACGGAGCCCCAGCATTTT	CATGVQGATEPQHF
TRBJ2-6	TRBD2	-	TRBV6-4	TGTGCCAGCAGTATAGCGGGAGGGTTTCCCTCTGGGGCCAACGTCCTGACTTTC	CASSIAGGFPSGANVLTF
TRBJ1-6	-	-	TRBV7-9	TGTGCCAGCAGCTTTGGGGTAGGGGATTCACCCCTCCACTTT	CASSFGVGDSPLHF